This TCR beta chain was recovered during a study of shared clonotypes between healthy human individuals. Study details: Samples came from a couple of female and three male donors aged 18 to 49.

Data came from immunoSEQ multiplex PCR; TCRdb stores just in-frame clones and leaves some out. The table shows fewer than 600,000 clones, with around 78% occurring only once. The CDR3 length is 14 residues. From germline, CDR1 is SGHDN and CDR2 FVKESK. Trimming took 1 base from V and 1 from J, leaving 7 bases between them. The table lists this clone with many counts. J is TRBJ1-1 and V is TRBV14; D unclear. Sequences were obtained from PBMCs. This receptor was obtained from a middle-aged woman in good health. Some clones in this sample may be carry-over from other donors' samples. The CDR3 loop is CASSQVSWNTEAFF. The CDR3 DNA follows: TGTGCCAGCAGCCAAGTCTCGTGGAACACTGAAGCTTTCTTT.